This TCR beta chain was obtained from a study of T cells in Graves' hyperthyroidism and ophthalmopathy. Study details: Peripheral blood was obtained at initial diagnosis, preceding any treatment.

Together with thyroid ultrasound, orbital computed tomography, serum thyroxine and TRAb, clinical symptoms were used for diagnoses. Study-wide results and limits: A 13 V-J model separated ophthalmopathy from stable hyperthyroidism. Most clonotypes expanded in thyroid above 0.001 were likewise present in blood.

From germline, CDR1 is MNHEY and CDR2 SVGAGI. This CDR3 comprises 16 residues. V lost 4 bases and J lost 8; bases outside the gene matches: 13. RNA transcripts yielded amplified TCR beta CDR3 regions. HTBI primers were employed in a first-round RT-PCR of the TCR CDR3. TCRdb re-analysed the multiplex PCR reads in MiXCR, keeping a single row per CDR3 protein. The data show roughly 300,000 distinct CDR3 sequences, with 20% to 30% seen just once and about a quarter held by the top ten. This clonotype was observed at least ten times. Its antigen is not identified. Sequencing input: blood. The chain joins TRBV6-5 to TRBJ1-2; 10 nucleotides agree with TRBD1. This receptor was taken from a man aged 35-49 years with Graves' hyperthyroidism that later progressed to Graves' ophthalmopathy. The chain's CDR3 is CASSFTTGTGVSGYTF. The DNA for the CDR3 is TGTGCCAGCAGTTTCACCACCGGGACAGGGGTGAGCGGCTACACCTTC.